This T cell receptor beta chain came from a study of cytomegalovirus exposure and HLA in healthy donors. In its sample, this clone was seen once. The germline V gene encodes CDR1 LNHDA and CDR2 SQIVND (reference sequence). Trimming pared 1 base from V and 4 bases from J, leaving 13 bases between. CDR3 length: 15 residues. PCR amplification relied on 60 Vbeta primers (plus 13 Jbeta primers). The repertoire was sequenced with immunoSEQ multiplex PCR; TCRdb's copy has only in-frame clones and lacks some. This table holds under 200,000 clones, approximately 80% found once. Specimen: PBMCs. This chain joins TRBV19 and TRBJ2-5; maybe TRBD2 (6 bases). This receptor was identified in a young man in good health and CMV-seropositive. The CDR3 reads CASSIVEGRGETQYF. CDR3 sequence (DNA): TGTGCCAGTAGTATAGTTGAAGGGCGGGGAGAGACCCAGTACTTC.